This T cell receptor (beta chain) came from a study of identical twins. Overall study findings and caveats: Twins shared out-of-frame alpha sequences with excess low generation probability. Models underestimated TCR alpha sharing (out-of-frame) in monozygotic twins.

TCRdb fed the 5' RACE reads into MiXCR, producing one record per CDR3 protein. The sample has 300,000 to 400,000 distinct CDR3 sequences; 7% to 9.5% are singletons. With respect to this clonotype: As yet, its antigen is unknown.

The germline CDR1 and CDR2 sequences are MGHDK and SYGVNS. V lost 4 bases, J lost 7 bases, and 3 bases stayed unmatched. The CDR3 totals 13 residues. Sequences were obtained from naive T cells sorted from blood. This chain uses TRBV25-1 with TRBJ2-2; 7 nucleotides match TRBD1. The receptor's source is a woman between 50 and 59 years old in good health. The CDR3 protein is CASSVTGNGELFF. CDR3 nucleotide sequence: TGTGCCAGCAGTGTGACAGGGAACGGGGAGCTGTTTTTT.